Following are 8 T cell receptor beta chains from one sample sequenced in a study of CD4+ T cells in melanoma (dated by TCRdb to between 2021 and 2023). The method behind the library was the immunoSEQ multiplex PCR assay. Held by TCRdb, this immuneACCESS table contains in-frame sequences only and omits some clones. Under half of the omission traces to an unresolved V gene where checked; the cause of the rest is unknown. The sample table records about 11,000 clones; roughly three fifths of these occur just once. Approximately 10% of the sample is in the top ten clones. Source material: cells from a culture (not recorded whether cultured in vitro). These TCRs come from a human donor with melanoma.

The rearrangement uses TRBV11-3 and TRBJ1-5; D unclear. The CDR3 is made up of 12 amino acids. Germline CDR1 reads SGHNT; CDR2 reads YENEEA. Deletions cut 1 base from V and 7 bases from J, with 5 bases between. In DNA, the CDR3 is TGTGCCAGCAGCTTAGCAGGACAGCCCCAGCATTTT. Protein sequence: CASSLAGQPQHF.

This clone came up a few times. The chain has TRBV30 and TRBJ1-1, with TRBD1 identical over 8 bases. Trimming cost V 5 bases and J 4 bases; bases outside gene matches: 6. CDR1 is GTSNPN, CDR2 SVGIG, per germline (reference sequence). The CDR3 is made up of 13 amino acids. The CDR3 reads CAWDRGSTTEAFF. For the CDR3, the DNA is TGTGCCTGGGACAGGGGTTCGACCACTGAAGCTTTCTTT. The variable domain in full, completed from reference TRBV30 and TRBJ1-1, reads SQTIHQWPATLVQPVGSPLSLECTVEGTSNPNLYWYRQAAGRGLQLLFYSVGIGQISSEVPQNLSASRPQDRQFILSSKKLLLSDSGFYLCAWDRGSTTEAFFGQGTRLTVV.

The genes are TRBV2 and TRBJ1-4; TRBD1 might be the D (5 bases). This CDR3 is 16 amino acids long. Germline lookup yields CDR1 SNHLY and CDR2 FYNNEI. V lost 4 bases and J lost 0, with 12 bases in between. The CDR3 region has the DNA TGTGCCAGCAGTGTTAGGGGAGGGTCAACTAATGAAAAACTGTTTTTT. As protein: CASSVRGGSTNEKLFF.

The genes are TRBV30 and TRBJ1-1; a weak D match, TRBD1 (5 bases). This CDR3 region has 15 residues. Per germline, CDR1 GTSNPN and CDR2 SVGIG (reference sequence). Trimming took off 3 bases at V and 6 bases at J, with 20 bases between the two ends. CDR3 residues: CAWRANPTGSAEAFF. The CDR3 coding sequence is TGTGCCTGGAGGGCCAACCCAACAGGCTCCGCTGAAGCTTTCTTT.

The gene calls are TRBV9 and TRBJ2-1; D is possibly TRBD2 (6 bases). The germline V gene has CDR1 SGDLS and CDR2 YYNGEE. This CDR3 region has 16 residues. The V end lost 0 bases, the J end lost 0 bases, and 10 bases lay between the germline ends. The CDR3 DNA reads TGTGCCAGCAGCGTAGGGGGGAGGAGCTCCTACAATGAGCAGTTCTTC. It translates to CASSVGGRSSYNEQFF.

This clone was recorded a few times. The chain employs TRBV6-6 and TRBJ1-2; D remains unclear. Germline V CDR1 and CDR2: MNHNY, SVGAGI (reference sequence). V lost 6 bases to trimming and J lost 4 bases, with 6 bases between them. The CDR3 totals 11 residues. The DNA of the CDR3 is TGTGCCAGCAGATCCACCTATGGCTACACCTTC. It is translated as CASRSTYGYTF.

This clone was observed once. V usage is TRBV9 and J usage is TRBJ1-1, with D perhaps matching TRBD1 (6 bases). The CDR3 totals 15 residues. The germline gives CDR1 SGDLS, CDR2 YYNGEE. V shed 0 bases and J shed 3 bases, with 12 bases lying between them. Here the CDR3 reads CASSVVGGLDTEAFF. The CDR3 coding sequence is TGTGCCAGCAGCGTAGTGGGGGGCCTCGACACTGAAGCTTTCTTT.

This chain uses TRBV6-6 with TRBJ1-5; the D is unclear. The CDR3 consists of 14 residues. Germline loops: CDR1 MNHNY, CDR2 SVGAGI (reference sequence). V was pared by 5 bases and J by 5 bases, with 13 bases between. The CDR3 DNA reads TGTGCCAGCAGTCGCCGCAGAACATATCAGCCCCAGCATTTT. Translation gives CASSRRRTYQPQHF.